This T cell receptor (beta chain) emerged from a study of T-cell reconstitution after alpha-beta-depleted transplantation in children. A TCRbeta library incorporating unique molecular identifiers was prepared. One entry per CDR3 protein, called by TCRdb with MiXCR from the PCR reads. This table has fewer than 85,000 distinct CDR3 sequences, around 14% appearing once. Germline loops: CDR1 WNHNN, CDR2 SYGVQD (reference sequence). The V gene end was trimmed by 0 bases and the J gene end by 5 bases; junction bases not matched to a gene: 7. CDR3 length equals 16 residues. This clonotype appeared a few times.

This clonotype originated in a male patient aged 2 to 9 who had a stem cell transplant for acute lymphoblastic leukemia, so the T cells may come from the graft donor. The J gene is TRBJ2-3, the V gene TRBV10-1; TRBD2 agrees at 8 bases. The source material was PBMCs, mostly from graft donor cells, sampled 180 days after TCRalphabeta/CD19-depleted stem cell transplant. The CDR3 DNA reads as TGCGCCAGCAGTGAGTCGGTGGGACTAGTGTTAGATACGCAGTATTTT. This sequence encodes CASSESVGLVLDTQYF.